This entry lists 27 T cell receptor beta chains sequenced from one sample in a study of breast tumors, draining lymph nodes, adjacent tissues. TCRdb reanalysed the multiplex PCR reads using MiXCR and keeps one entry per CDR3 protein. The sample consists of approximately 150,000 distinct CDR3 sequences, 33% of them appearing once. Breast cancer patients provided tissue from their axillary draining lymph nodes. Sequencing was performed on axillary lymph node tissue. The receptors here all came from a female donor with breast cancer. Some clones in this sample may be carry-over from other donors' samples.

This clonotype was picked up many times. The rearrangement joins TRBV7-2 to TRBJ1-2; 9 nucleotides agree with TRBD1. Germline lookup yields CDR1 SGHTA and CDR2 FQGNSA. The trim removed 6 bases at V and 7 bases at J, leaving 9 bases unmatched. The CDR3 is 14 amino acids. In nucleotides, the CDR3 is TGTGCCAGCAGGTTACAGGGGGCCGTGGCTGGCTACACCTTC. Translation gives CASRLQGAVAGYTF.

This clonotype was counted only a few times. The chain joins TRBV3-1 to TRBJ2-5; D might be TRBD1 or TRBD2, each matching 5 bases. V lost 0 bases and J 1 base, leaving 18 bases between the germline ends. Germline V lookup: CDR1 LGHDT, CDR2 YNNKEL (reference sequence). The CDR3 consists of 18 residues. CDR3 amino acids: CASSQDLANWGFQETQYF. Here the CDR3 DNA reads TGTGCCAGCAGCCAAGATTTGGCCAATTGGGGGTTCCAAGAGACCCAGTACTTC.

The chain has TRBV7-6 and TRBJ1-6; 7 bases line up with TRBD1. Trimming cost V 5 bases and J 8 bases; bases outside gene matches: 9. This CDR3 region has 15 residues. Germline assignment: CDR1 SGHVS and CDR2 FNYEAQ. The CDR3 reads CASSPQGQKYSPLHF. The CDR3 DNA sequence: TGTGCCAGCAGCCCCCAGGGACAGAAATATTCACCCCTCCACTTT.

V is TRBV4-1 and J is TRBJ2-5, with TRBD2 matching 8 bases. Germline CDR1 MGHRA, CDR2 YSYEKL. This CDR3 spans 16 amino acids. The junction had 7 bases not matched to a gene; V was cut back by 1 base and J by 3 bases. CDR3 region: CASSQVGAGDKETQYF. The CDR3 DNA sequence: TGCGCCAGCAGCCAAGTAGGAGCGGGAGACAAAGAGACCCAGTACTTC.

This rearrangement joins TRBV28 to TRBJ2-5; 8 bases align to TRBD2. The V gene end was trimmed by 6 bases and the J gene end by 4 bases; junction bases not matched to a gene: 13. This CDR3 comprises 16 residues. Germline V CDR1 and CDR2: MDHEN, SYDVKM. The DNA for the CDR3 is TGTGCCAGCAGGACGTTTGCGGGGGGTTCTTCAGAGACCCAGTACTTC. It yields the protein CASRTFAGGSSETQYF. The whole variable domain, remainder taken from reference TRBV28 and TRBJ2-5, is DVKVTQSSRYLVKRTGEKVFLECVQDMDHENMFWYRQDPGLGLRLIYFSYDVKMKEKGDIPEGYSVSREKKERFSLILESASTNQTSMYLCASRTFAGGSSETQYFGPGTRLLVL.

Note on this clonotype: Given the absence of the conserved phenylalanine or tryptophan at the CDR3 end, a read error is likely. This sequence joins TRBV29-1 and TRBJ1-2; D might be TRBD1 (5 bases). Trimming pared 5 bases from V and 2 bases from J, leaving 12 bases between. The length of the CDR3 is 13 residues. From germline, CDR1 is SQVTM and CDR2 ANQGSEA. CDR3 in amino acids: CSVQGDANYGYTL. The CDR3, as DNA: TGCAGCGTTCAAGGGGATGCAAACTATGGCTACACCCTC.

As concerns this clonotype: A much larger clone lies one base from this, so it may be a read error. The CDR3 end shows no conserved phenylalanine or tryptophan, and so a read error is likely. The gene calls are TRBV7-9 and TRBJ1-2; D remains unclear. The CDR3 covers 14 residues. Germline V gene sequence: CDR1 SEHNR, CDR2 FQNEAQ (reference sequence). With 5 bases removed from V and 1 base from J, the gap between germline ends came to 11 bases. The CDR3 loop reads CASSLSESNYGYTL. Written as DNA, the CDR3 is TGTGCCAGCAGCCTAAGCGAAAGTAACTATGGCTACACCCTC.

Remarks on this clonotype: A much larger clone is a single base away; this may be a read error. This chain links TRBV6-1 with TRBJ1-2, with TRBD1 as a possible D gene (5 bases). V dropped 5 bases and J dropped 0 bases, with 13 bases sitting between them. The CDR3 length is 15 residues. Germline CDR1 is MNHNS and CDR2 is SASEGT. Here the CDR3 DNA reads TGTGCCAGCAGTACCCCCGGGACTACTAACTATGGCTACACCTTC. It is translated as CASSTPGTTNYGYTF.

CDR3 amino acids: CASSLVGGRDTQYF. The CDR3 bases are TGCGCCAGCAGCTTGGTTGGGGGAAGAGATACGCAGTATTTT. The chain employs TRBV5-1 and TRBJ2-3; D might be TRBD1 or TRBD2, each matching 5 bases. The germline gives CDR1 SGHRS, CDR2 YFSETQ. Trimming left V 0 bases short and J 5 bases short, with 10 bases between. There are 14 residues in the CDR3.

This clonotype was counted at least ten times. The chain uses TRBV19 and TRBJ1-5; no clear D gene. V was cut by 5 bases and J by 6 bases, with 11 bases left in between. The CDR3 covers 13 residues. Germline V gene sequence: CDR1 LNHDA, CDR2 SQIVND (reference sequence). The CDR3 DNA reads as TGTGCCAGTAGTCCCCTCGGGGTTCAGCCCCAGCATTTT. This encodes CASSPLGVQPQHF.

In the case of this clonotype: At one end, the junction sequence differs from germline, possibly due to a read error. The chain links TRBV29-1 to TRBJ1-3; tentatively, D is TRBD1 (5 bases). CDR1 and CDR2 (germline): SQVTM, ANQGSEA. This CDR3 spans 13 amino acids. The CDR3 nucleotides read TGCAGCGTGATGCGGGGGTTTGGAAGCACCATATATTTT. Amino acid sequence: CSVMRGFGSTIYF. The full variable domain, rest sourced from reference TRBV29-1 and TRBJ1-3, is SAVISQKPSRDICQRGTSLTIQCQVDSQVTMMFWYRQQPGQSLTLIATANQGSEATYESGFVIDKFPISRPNLTFSTLTVSNMSPEDSSIYLCSVMRGFGSTIYFGEGSWLTVV.

This clonotype was seen repeatedly, ten times or more. The chain recombines TRBV5-5 with TRBJ1-3; D is ambiguous. The CDR3 length is 15 residues. Trimming took off 4 bases at V and 0 bases at J, with 11 bases between the two ends. In germline, CDR1 is SGHKS, CDR2 YYEKEE (reference sequence). CDR3 sequence (DNA): TGTGCCAGCAGCCTGACGGGCCTCTCTGGAAACACCATATATTTT. Translated, it gives CASSLTGLSGNTIYF.

With respect to this clonotype: The CDR3 does not close with the conserved phenylalanine or tryptophan, likely indicating a read error. The chain links TRBV19 to TRBJ2-5, with D maybe TRBD2 (7 bases). Germline values: CDR1 LNHDA, CDR2 SQIVND (reference sequence). The CDR3 sequence is 13 residues long. Trimming cost V 11 bases and J 5 bases, with 18 bases left between them. The CDR3 nucleotides read TGTGCCTCGGGGGGCCTCGTCGCGGAGACCCAGTACTCC. Its protein is CASGGLVAETQYS.

This clonotype was observed a few times. The chain is built from TRBV3-1 and TRBJ1-1; tentative D call: TRBD1 (5 bases). V gave up 5 bases and J gave up 3 bases, with 10 bases separating them. This CDR3 has 13 residues. CDR1 and CDR2 from the germline V gene are LGHDT and YNNKEL (reference sequence). CDR3 in amino acids: CASSYGGDTEAFF. In nucleotides, the CDR3 is TGTGCCAGCAGCTATGGAGGGGACACTGAAGCTTTCTTT.

The table lists this clonotype with many counts. The DNA for the CDR3 is TGTGCCAGCAGCCAAGACGGGTACCAAGAGACCCAGTACTTC. The encoded protein is CASSQDGYQETQYF. The V and J genes are TRBV14 and TRBJ2-5; D is uncertain. This CDR3 has 14 amino acids. Trimming stripped 0 bases from V and 0 bases from J, with 5 bases between. In germline, CDR1 is SGHDN, CDR2 FVKESK. The entire variable domain, with the rest obtained from reference TRBV14 and TRBJ2-5, is as follows: EAGVTQFPSHSVIEKGQTVTLRCDPISGHDNLYWYRRVMGKEIKFLLHFVKESKQDESGMPNNRFLAERTGGTYSTLKVQPAELEDSGVYFCASSQDGYQETQYFGPGTRLLVL.

V gene TRBV2 combines with J gene TRBJ1-5; D call uncertain. Trimming left V 7 bases short and J 2 bases short, with 15 bases between. The germline V gene has CDR1 SNHLY and CDR2 FYNNEI. There are 15 residues in the CDR3. CDR3 residues: CASKAGDYGNQPQHF. The CDR3 DNA follows: TGTGCCAGCAAAGCAGGCGATTATGGCAATCAGCCCCAGCATTTT.

On this clonotype: Possible read error: a much larger clone is one base away. CDR3 sequence (DNA): TGTGCCAGCAGCCCAAGGCGGCCAGCGGGAGGTTTGGAGCCCCAGTACTTC. Encoded protein: CASSPRRPAGGLEPQYF. The chain recombines TRBV7-2 with TRBJ2-5; 9 nucleotides match TRBD2. CDR3 length: 17 residues. The V and J ends lost 5 bases and 9 bases, in that order; junction bases with no gene match: 19. Looked up from germline, CDR1 is SGHTA and CDR2 is FQGNSA.

This clonotype was recorded many times. The chain has TRBV5-8 and TRBJ1-3; D is possibly TRBD1 (5 bases). Per germline, CDR1 SGHTS and CDR2 YDEGEE. Trimming pared 0 bases from V and 4 bases from J, leaving 8 bases between. The CDR3 has 14 residues. The CDR3 loop is CASSLAGLGNTIYF. DNA for the CDR3: TGTGCCAGCAGCTTGGCAGGGTTAGGAAACACCATATATTTT.

The chain links TRBV20-1 to TRBJ1-6; 10 nucleotides line up with TRBD1. V was clipped by 5 bases and J by 4 bases; unmatched bases: 5. The CDR3 spans 15 residues. Germline V gene lookup returns CDR1 DFQATT and CDR2 SNEGSKA (reference sequence). The CDR3 nucleotides are TGCAGTGCTCCCCGGGACAGGGGATATAATTCACCCCTCCACTTT. As protein: CSAPRDRGYNSPLHF.

The chain joins TRBV7-3 to TRBJ2-3; D is tentatively TRBD1 or TRBD2 (6 bases each). The CDR3 spans 12 residues. In germline, CDR1 is SGHTA, CDR2 FQGTGA. V was shortened by 11 bases and J by 6 bases, with 15 bases between the two germline ends. CDR3 in amino acids: CAGGLGGDTQYF. In DNA form, the CDR3 reads TGTGCCGGCGGCTTAGGGGGGGATACGCAGTATTTT. Drawing the rest from reference TRBV7-3 and TRBJ2-3, the complete variable domain is GAGVSQTPSNKVTEKGKYVELRCDPISGHTALYWYRQSLGQGPEFLIYFQGTGAADDSGLPNDRFFAVRPEGSVSTLKIQRTERGDSAVYLCAGGLGGDTQYFGPGTRLTVL.

A word on this clonotype: A much more abundant neighbour one base away suggests this may be a read error. The chain employs TRBV20-1 and TRBJ1-5; 8 bases agree with TRBD1. V shed 8 bases and J 6 bases; nucleotides not matched to a gene: 15. The CDR3 runs 15 residues. Germline loops: CDR1 DFQATT, CDR2 SNEGSKA (reference sequence). In DNA, the CDR3 is TGCAGTCCTGAGTCCCACGGACAGGGTTCTCAGCCCCAGCATTTT. The encoded protein is CSPESHGQGSQPQHF.

At least ten counts were recorded for this clonotype. The V call is TRBV18, the J call TRBJ2-2; 13 positions match TRBD2. Germline V gene lookup returns CDR1 KGHSH and CDR2 LQKENI. J gave up 4 bases and V 1 base, and 6 bases lay outside the gene matches. The CDR3 has 18 residues. The CDR3 DNA follows: TGTGCCAGCTCACCACGGGGACTAGCGGGGTCGATCACCGGGGAGCTGTTTTTT. Encoded protein: CASSPRGLAGSITGELFF.

This clonotype was detected ten times or more. V usage is TRBV7-8 and J usage is TRBJ1-1; 8 bases align to TRBD1. The trim removed 4 bases at V and 11 bases at J, leaving 6 bases unmatched. CDR3 length: 12 amino acids. The germline V gene has CDR1 SGHVS and CDR2 FQNEAQ. The CDR3 is CASSSGGKGAFF. DNA for the CDR3: TGTGCCAGCAGCTCAGGGGGCAAGGGGGCTTTCTTT.

This clonotype was seen repeatedly, ten times or more. The chain employs TRBV11-2 and TRBJ2-6; D ambiguous. CDR1 is SGHAT and CDR2 is FQNNGV in the germline V gene. Trimming pared 2 bases from V and 4 bases from J, leaving 12 bases between. This CDR3 is 16 amino acids long. The CDR3 loop is CASSLMAAVGANVLTF. The CDR3 DNA reads as TGTGCCAGCAGCTTAATGGCGGCCGTCGGGGCCAACGTCCTGACTTTC. Complete variable domain (other parts from reference TRBV11-2 and TRBJ2-6): EAGVAQSPRYKIIEKRQSVAFWCNPISGHATLYWYQQILGQGPKLLIQFQNNGVVDDSQLPKDRFSAERLKGVDSTLKIQPAKLEDSAVYLCASSLMAAVGANVLTFGAGSRLTVL.

This chain links TRBV2 with TRBJ2-5; D unresolved. CDR3 length: 16 amino acids. The V gene's germline CDR1 is SNHLY and CDR2 FYNNEI. Trimming pared 8 bases from V and 5 bases from J, leaving 24 bases between. The CDR3 reads CASAILAPISGETQYF. Written as DNA, the CDR3 is TGTGCCAGCGCCATTTTAGCCCCAATCAGTGGGGAGACCCAGTACTTC.

This chain joins TRBV5-8 and TRBJ2-5; 7 bases are shared with TRBD1. V was pared by 0 bases and J by 3 bases, with 5 bases of the junction left unmatched. The CDR3 spans 15 residues. The germline V gene encodes CDR1 SGHTS and CDR2 YDEGEE. CDR3 amino acids: CASSLGGTAEETQYF. The CDR3 coding sequence is TGTGCCAGCAGCTTGGGTGGGACAGCAGAAGAGACCCAGTACTTC. Filled out from reference TRBV5-8 and TRBJ2-5, the complete variable domain reads EAGVTQSPTHLIKTRGQQATLRCSPISGHTSVYWYQQALGLGLQFLLWYDEGEERNRGNFPPRFSGRQFPNYSSELNVNALELEDSALYLCASSLGGTAEETQYFGPGTRLLVL.

About this clonotype: A much more abundant neighbour one base away suggests this may be a read error. This chain connects TRBV7-2 to TRBJ2-1; the D is unclear. CDR3 length: 12 residues. The germline gives CDR1 SGHTA, CDR2 FQGNSA. CDR3 in DNA: TGTGCCTGCAGCTTAGCATTGGGTGAGCAGTTCTTC. It encodes CACSLALGEQFF.